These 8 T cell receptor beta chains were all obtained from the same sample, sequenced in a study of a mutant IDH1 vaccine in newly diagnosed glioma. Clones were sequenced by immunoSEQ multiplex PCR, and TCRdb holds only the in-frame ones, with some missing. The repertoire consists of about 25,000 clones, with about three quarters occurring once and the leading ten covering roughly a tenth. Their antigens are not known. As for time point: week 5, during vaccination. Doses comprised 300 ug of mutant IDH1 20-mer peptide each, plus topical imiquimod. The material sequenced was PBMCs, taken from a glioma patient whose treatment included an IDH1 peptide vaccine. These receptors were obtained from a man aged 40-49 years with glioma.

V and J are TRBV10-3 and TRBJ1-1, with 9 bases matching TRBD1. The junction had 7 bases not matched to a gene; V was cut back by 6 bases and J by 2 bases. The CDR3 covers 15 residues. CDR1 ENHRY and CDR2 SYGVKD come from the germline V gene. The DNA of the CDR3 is TGTGCCATCAGGGACAGGGGAGGGGATAACACTGAAGCTTTCTTT. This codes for CAIRDRGGDNTEAFF.

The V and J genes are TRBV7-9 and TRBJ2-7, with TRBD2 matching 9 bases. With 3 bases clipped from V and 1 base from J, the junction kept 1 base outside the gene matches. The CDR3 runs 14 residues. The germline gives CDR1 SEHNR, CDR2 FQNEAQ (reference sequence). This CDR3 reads CASSFSGGSYEQYF. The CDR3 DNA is TGTGCCAGCAGCTTTAGCGGGGGTTCCTACGAGCAGTACTTC.

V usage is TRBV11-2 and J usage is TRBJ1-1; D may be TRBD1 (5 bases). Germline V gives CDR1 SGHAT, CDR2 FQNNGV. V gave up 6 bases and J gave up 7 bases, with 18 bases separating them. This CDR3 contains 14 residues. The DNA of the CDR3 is TGTGCCAGCAGTTATGGCGGGACGGTTAATGAAGCTTTCTTT. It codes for CASSYGGTVNEAFF.

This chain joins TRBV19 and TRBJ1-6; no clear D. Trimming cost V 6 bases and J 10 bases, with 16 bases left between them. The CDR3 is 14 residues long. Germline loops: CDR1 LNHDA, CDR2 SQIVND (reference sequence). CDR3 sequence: CASSRREGYSPLHF. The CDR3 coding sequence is TGTGCCAGTAGCCGACGGGAAGGTTACTCACCCCTCCACTTT.

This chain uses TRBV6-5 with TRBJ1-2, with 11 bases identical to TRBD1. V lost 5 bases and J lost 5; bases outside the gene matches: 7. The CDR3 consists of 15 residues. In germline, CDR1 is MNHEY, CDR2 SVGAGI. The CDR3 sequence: CASSGPGTGGYGYTF. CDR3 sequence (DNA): TGTGCCAGCAGTGGGCCCGGGACAGGGGGTTATGGCTACACCTTC.

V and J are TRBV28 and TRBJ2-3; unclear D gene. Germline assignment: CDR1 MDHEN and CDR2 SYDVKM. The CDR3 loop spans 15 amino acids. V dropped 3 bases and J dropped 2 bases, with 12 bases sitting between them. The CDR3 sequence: CASSFSVPTTDTQYF. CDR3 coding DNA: TGTGCCAGCAGTTTTTCGGTTCCCACCACAGATACGCAGTATTTT.

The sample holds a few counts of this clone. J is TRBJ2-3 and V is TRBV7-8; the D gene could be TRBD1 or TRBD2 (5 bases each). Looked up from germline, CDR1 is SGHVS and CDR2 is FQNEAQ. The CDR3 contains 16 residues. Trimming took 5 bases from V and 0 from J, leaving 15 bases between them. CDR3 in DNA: TGTGCCAGCAGCGAAGAAGAGGGGTCTAGCACAGATACGCAGTATTTT. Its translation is CASSEEEGSSTDTQYF. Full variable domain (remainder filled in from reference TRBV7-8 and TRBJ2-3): GAGVSQSPRYKVAKRGQDVALRCDPISGHVSLFWYQQALGQGPEFLTYFQNEAQLDKSGLPSDRFFAERPEGSVSTLKIQRTQQEDSAVYLCASSEEEGSSTDTQYFGPGTRLTVL.

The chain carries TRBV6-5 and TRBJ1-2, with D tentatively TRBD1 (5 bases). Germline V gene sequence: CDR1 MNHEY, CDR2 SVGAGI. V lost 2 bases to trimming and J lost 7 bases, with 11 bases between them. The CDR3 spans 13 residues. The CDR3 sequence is CASSYGGVLGYTF. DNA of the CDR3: TGTGCCAGCAGTTACGGGGGGGTCCTTGGCTACACCTTC.